The rows below give T cell receptor beta chains drawn from one sample of a study of blood T cells in healthy people across ages. From the 5' RACE reads, TCRdb called clonotypes with MiXCR, one entry per CDR3 protein. The data contain about 380,000 distinct CDR3 sequences, 52% of them singletons. The sequencing sample was made of blood. The receptors were sampled from a man aged 60 to 69 in good health. CDR3s include the opening cysteine and the closing phenylalanine or tryptophan. Fields, in order: J gene, D gene, clone size, V gene, CDR3 protein, CDR3 DNA. The D gene is left open where the match is weak. Clone size appears in some rows only: once, few, many, or a class for an expanded clone.

>TRBJ2-3|TRBD1|.|TRBV18
CASSPGRGLADTQYF
TGTGCCAGCTCACCAGGAAGGGGGCTAGCAGATACGCAGTATTTT
>TRBJ2-7|.|.|TRBV6-5
CATHPNGDTYEQYF
TGTGCCACCCACCCCAACGGGGACACCTACGAGCAGTACTTC
>TRBJ2-6|.|.|TRBV14
CASSQARSGANVLTF
TGTGCCAGCAGCCAAGCGAGATCTGGGGCCAACGTCCTGACTTTC
>TRBJ2-1|.|many|TRBV20-1
CSGGLVGAPENEQFF
TGCAGTGGGGGGCTTGTAGGGGCCCCCGAAAATGAGCAGTTCTTC
>TRBJ2-4|.|.|TRBV7-9
CASSYFPADEQYF
TGTGCCAGCAGTTATTTCCCGGCAGATGAGCAGTACTTC
>TRBJ2-7|.|.|TRBV11-3
CASSTNAGPSYEQYF
TGTGCCAGCAGCACCAACGCGGGGCCTTCCTACGAGCAGTACTTC
>TRBJ1-2|TRBD1|.|TRBV7-8
CASSLPMGQGYGYTF
TGTGCCAGCAGCCTACCGATGGGACAGGGCTATGGCTACACCTTC
>TRBJ1-2|TRBD1|.|TRBV7-3
CASSLTGQGGASYTF
TGTGCCAGCAGCTTAACTGGACAGGGGGGGGCAAGCTACACATTC
>TRBJ2-1|.|few|TRBV24-1
CATSDPSTHNEQFF
TGTGCCACCAGTGACCCCAGCACACACAATGAGCAGTTCTTC
>TRBJ2-1|TRBD2|.|TRBV12-3/TRBV12-4
CASSPGRAGKAGNEQFF
TGTGCCAGCAGCCCTGGACGAGCGGGAAAGGCAGGCAATGAGCAGTTCTTC
>TRBJ2-1|TRBD2|.|TRBV20-1
CSATAGEAYNEQFF
TGCAGTGCTACCGCGGGAGAAGCCTACAATGAGCAGTTCTTC
>TRBJ2-3|TRBD2|.|TRBV5-1
CASSLYGGGTQYF
TGCGCCAGCAGCTTGTACGGGGGGGGAACGCAGTATTTT
>TRBJ1-5|.|.|TRBV20-1
CSARAGDTQPQHF
TGCAGTGCTAGGGCGGGGGACACTCAGCCTCAGCATTTT
>TRBJ2-7|.|.|TRBV5-1
CASSLEGVWYEQYF
TGCGCCAGCAGCTTGGAGGGGGTATGGTACGAGCAGTACTTC
>TRBJ1-2|.|many|TRBV7-2
CASSLGEGANYGYTF
TGTGCCAGCAGCTTAGGGGAGGGGGCTAACTATGGCTACACCTTC
>TRBJ2-7|.|few|TRBV20-1
CSARGGLPYEQYF
TGCAGTGCTAGGGGGGGGCTCCCCTACGAGCAGTACTTC
>TRBJ2-1|TRBD2|few|TRBV5-1
CASSRPGTSGGGQNEQFF
TGCGCCAGCAGCCGTCCCGGGACTAGCGGGGGGGGTCAGAATGAGCAGTTCTTC
>TRBJ2-1|TRBD2|.|TRBV7-9
CASSPGVAGGETYNEQFF
TGTGCCAGCAGCCCCGGGGTAGCGGGTGGGGAGACCTACAATGAGCAGTTCTTC
>TRBJ1-1|.|once|TRBV4-3
CASSPRDKRNLDTEAFF
TGCGCCAGCAGCCCTCGGGACAAAAGAAACCTAGACACTGAAGCTTTCTTT
>TRBJ2-5|.|.|TRBV7-7
CASSGGALQETQYF
TGTGCTAGCAGCGGAGGGGCCCTCCAAGAGACCCAGTACTTC
>TRBJ1-2|TRBD1|many|TRBV6-5
CASSLDRVGGYTF
TGTGCCAGCAGCCTCGACAGGGTGGGAGGCTACACCTTC
>TRBJ2-7|.|many|TRBV7-2
CASSLRGGAESEQYF
TGTGCCAGCAGCTTAAGAGGGGGGGCAGAGTCCGAGCAGTACTTC
>TRBJ2-7|TRBD2|.|TRBV30
CAWTGGTSTYEQYF
TGTGCCTGGACCGGGGGGACCTCTACCTACGAGCAGTACTTC
>TRBJ2-3|TRBD2|.|TRBV7-8
CASSLGLAGSLTDTQYF
TGTGCCAGCAGCTTGGGACTAGCGGGAAGCCTCACAGATACGCAGTATTTT
>TRBJ2-7|.|once|TRBV5-1
CASSSQGRSSYEQYF
TGCGCCAGCAGCTCCCAGGGAAGGAGCTCCTACGAGCAGTACTTC
>TRBJ2-1|TRBD2|.|TRBV12-3/TRBV12-4
CASRLTSGTYNEQFF
TGTGCCAGCAGATTGACTAGCGGGACTTACAATGAGCAGTTCTTC
>TRBJ1-1|TRBD1|many|TRBV20-1
CSARRQGANTEAFF
TGCAGTGCTAGGAGACAGGGGGCGAACACTGAAGCTTTCTTT
>TRBJ1-1|TRBD1|.|TRBV20-1
CSARQGPRAFF
TGCAGTGCCAGACAGGGTCCCCGAGCTTTCTTT
>TRBJ2-7|TRBD2|.|TRBV11-2
CASSSPTLGTSGRAKFYEQYF
TGTGCCAGCAGCTCACCTACCCTCGGGACTAGCGGGAGGGCCAAGTTTTATGAGCAGTACTTC
>TRBJ2-1|.|.|TRBV20-1
CSARTPASYNEQFF
TGCAGTGCTAGGACGCCTGCTTCCTACAATGAGCAGTTCTTC
>TRBJ2-5|.|few|TRBV27
CASSPLRTTMAETQYF
TGTGCCAGCAGTCCTTTGAGGACGACCATGGCAGAGACCCAGTACTTC